This TCR beta chain is from a study of post-analysis software for immune sequencing data. Study-wide results and limits: The study found significantly lower normalized Chao1 diversity in multiple sclerosis patients than in controls. Controls showed lower frequencies than patients for 4 or 5 TRBV segments, and TRBV5-6, TRBV5-1 and TRBV20-1 were among these.

The CDR3 covers 14 residues. Germline-derived CDR1 and CDR2 are LGHNA and YNFKEQ. V was trimmed by 4 bases and J by 8 bases, leaving 15 bases between them. This clonotype has more than one count but fewer than ten. Its specificity is not known. Sequencing libraries made from TCR beta cDNA carried unique molecular identifiers. Each sample of roughly 0.85 to 11 million input T cells yielded around 500,000 cDNA molecules, so each molecule approximated one T cell. TCRdb ran MiXCR on the PCR reads and lists one entry per CDR3 protein. This sample has roughly 410,000 distinct CDR3 sequences, with about a third found just once.

The sequenced material came from blood. This chain connects TRBV4-2 to TRBJ2-1; possible D gene TRBD1, 5 bases. The TCR originated in a girl aged 5-17 years with multiple sclerosis. The CDR3, as DNA: TGTGCCAGCAGCCCCAGGGCCCAGACCCATGAGCAGTTCTTC. Protein sequence: CASSPRAQTHEQFF.